This TCR beta chain emerged from a study of CD8 T cells in ankylosing spondylitis (dated by TCRdb to between 2016 and 2019). In terms of the full investigation: The study profiled T cell receptor beta repertoires in healthy donors and ankylosing spondylitis patients to find disease-linked TCR variants. In total, the full study cohort was made up of approximately 99 healthy donors and 25 or so ankylosing spondylitis patients. Peripheral blood was sampled, and synovial fluid was additionally collected from ankylosing spondylitis patients.

Concerning this clonotype: What this receptor recognizes is not known. No much larger clone is present one base from it, and per-base qualities are unavailable.

On the study overall, not on this receptor specifically: A TCR beta motif of eight highly homologous amino acid variants appeared characteristic of blood from ankylosing spondylitis patients. In peripheral blood, the disease-linked clones were found at relatively low frequencies and had a CD8+ phenotype. Some motif variants had previously been reported in the synovial fluid and blood of reactive arthritis patients, which suggests shared mechanisms of disease initiation. The disease-linked clones were reported as significantly enriched in matched synovial fluid samples from ankylosing spondylitis patients.

According to the germline V gene, CDR1 reads KGHDR and CDR2 reads SFDVKD. From cysteine to phenylalanine, the CDR3 is 14 amino acids long. The read is trimmed to its CDR3 DNA, 42 bases read in frame from base 1. The germline ends are 8 bases apart after V is trimmed by 3 bases and J by 1 base. Instrument on record: Illumina HiSeq 2500. Quantitative 5'-RACE with molecular barcodes was used to prepare TCR beta libraries. For the original study's pipeline: A new computational method, built on a probabilistic model of VDJ rearrangement, was used to identify disease-linked TCR variants. TCRdb applied fastp at Q25 and MiXCR to the public reads, then kept only in-frame beta chains. Rows matching on CDR3 protein sequence are summarized as one entry with the most common DNA and genes. The V and J calls here are based on TCRdb, not the publication. The sample table contains some 270,000 distinct CDR3 sequences; only one count was recorded for approximately 20% of them. The leading ten clones occupy roughly 34% of the sample.

The rearrangement joined TRBV24-1 to TRBJ2-5; the best D guess is TRBD2, with 6 bases matching. Sample: blood, either unsorted or a sorted T cell fraction (not recorded which). The receptor comes from a male donor with ankylosing spondylitis or in good health (not recorded which). The encoded CDR3 is CATSDIGSQETQYF. The DNA sequence follows: TGTGCCACCAGTGATATCGGGAGCCAAGAGACCCAGTACTTC.